This is a list of T cell receptor beta chains from one sample in a study of blood T cell repertoires in COVID-19. TCRdb keeps only in-frame clones here, not all; method: immunoSEQ multiplex PCR. The repertoire holds fewer than 150,000 clones, 70% to 90% seen once, with over 10% in the top ten. What was sequenced was peripheral blood. These receptors originate from a human donor in a cohort sampled during active COVID-19. Each CDR3 is given with its conserved first and last residue. D genes are given only for firm matches. A clone size is listed for some rows: how often the clone was seen (once, few, many), or a class if it is expanded.

d_gene: TRBD1; v_gene: TRBV10-2; j_gene: TRBJ2-3; abundance: -; CDR3nt: TGCGCCAGCAGTGAGCCCCTCAGGGGGTCAAATACGCAGTATTTT; CDR3aa: CASSEPLRGSNTQYF
d_gene: TRBD2; v_gene: TRBV5-1; j_gene: TRBJ2-1; abundance: -; CDR3nt: TGCGCCAGCAGCTTGGGAGTCGGGGGGTCCTACAATGAGCAGTTCTTC; CDR3aa: CASSLGVGGSYNEQFF
d_gene: TRBD2; v_gene: TRBV6-6; j_gene: TRBJ2-2; abundance: -; CDR3nt: TGTGCCAGCACTAGCGGCGGGGGGGGCTACACCGGGGAGCTGTTTTTT; CDR3aa: CASTSGGGGYTGELFF
d_gene: TRBD1; v_gene: TRBV5-6; j_gene: TRBJ1-6; abundance: -; CDR3nt: TGTGCCAGCAGCTTGTCCGGACAGGGAAGATATTCACCCCTCCACTTT; CDR3aa: CASSLSGQGRYSPLHF
d_gene: TRBD1; v_gene: TRBV9; j_gene: TRBJ2-5; abundance: -; CDR3nt: TGTGCCAGCAGCTGGGGACAGACACAAGAGACCCAGTACTTC; CDR3aa: CASSWGQTQETQYF
d_gene: -; v_gene: TRBV30; j_gene: TRBJ2-1; abundance: -; CDR3nt: TGTGCCTGGAGTAATTTAGGCAGGGCTTCTAATGAGCAGTTCTTC; CDR3aa: CAWSNLGRASNEQFF
d_gene: TRBD1; v_gene: TRBV5-1; j_gene: TRBJ2-7; abundance: -; CDR3nt: TGCGCCAGCAGCTTGACAGGGACAGGACTCTACGAGCAGTACTTC; CDR3aa: CASSLTGTGLYEQYF
d_gene: -; v_gene: TRBV6-5; j_gene: TRBJ1-1; abundance: -; CDR3nt: TGTGCCAGCATGCACGGTACTGAAGCTTTCTTT; CDR3aa: CASMHGTEAFF
d_gene: -; v_gene: TRBV10-2; j_gene: TRBJ1-1; abundance: -; CDR3nt: TGCGCCAGCAAAGTCGGGGGGCCCACTGAAGCTTTCTTT; CDR3aa: CASKVGGPTEAFF
d_gene: -; v_gene: TRBV4-1; j_gene: TRBJ2-3; abundance: -; CDR3nt: TGCGCCAGCAGCCCGCCGGTTGGTAACACAGATACGCAGTATTTT; CDR3aa: CASSPPVGNTDTQYF
d_gene: -; v_gene: TRBV11-2; j_gene: TRBJ2-7; abundance: -; CDR3nt: TGTGCCAGCAGCGGGGCGGGGAGGTGGCCCTACGAGCAGTACTTC; CDR3aa: CASSGAGRWPYEQYF
d_gene: -; v_gene: TRBV5-1; j_gene: TRBJ1-2; abundance: -; CDR3nt: TGCGCCAGCAGCTTTGCAGGGGAAGCTAACTATGGCTACACCTTC; CDR3aa: CASSFAGEANYGYTF
d_gene: -; v_gene: TRBV11-2; j_gene: TRBJ2-7; abundance: -; CDR3nt: TGTGCCAGCAGCTCTTCAGGGGTCGTGCAGTACTTC; CDR3aa: CASSSSGVVQYF
d_gene: -; v_gene: TRBV5-6; j_gene: TRBJ2-1; abundance: -; CDR3nt: TGTGCCAGCAACAGACAGGCCCGGGGGCAGTTCTTC; CDR3aa: CASNRQARGQFF
d_gene: TRBD1; v_gene: TRBV27; j_gene: TRBJ1-2; abundance: -; CDR3nt: TGTGCCAGCAGGTTGACAGGGGATGATGGCTACACCTTC; CDR3aa: CASRLTGDDGYTF
d_gene: -; v_gene: TRBV7-8; j_gene: TRBJ1-2; abundance: -; CDR3nt: TGTGCCAGCAGCCCCCGGGGGGGCCTTAACTATGGCTACACCTTC; CDR3aa: CASSPRGGLNYGYTF
d_gene: -; v_gene: TRBV2; j_gene: TRBJ2-7; abundance: once; CDR3nt: TGTGCCAGCAGTGTTCTTACCTACGAGCAGTACTTC; CDR3aa: CASSVLTYEQYF
d_gene: TRBD1; v_gene: TRBV7-9; j_gene: TRBJ2-3; abundance: -; CDR3nt: TGTGCCAGCAGCGCACAGGGGGGCGCGGGCACAGATACGCAGTATTTT; CDR3aa: CASSAQGGAGTDTQYF
d_gene: TRBD2; v_gene: TRBV5-4; j_gene: TRBJ2-2; abundance: -; CDR3nt: TGTGCCAGCAGCATGACTAGCGGGGGGGTTGGGGAGCTGTTTTTT; CDR3aa: CASSMTSGGVGELFF
d_gene: TRBD1; v_gene: TRBV10-3; j_gene: TRBJ1-1; abundance: -; CDR3nt: TGTGCCATCCGGGGAACGGGACAGGCGAACACTGAAGCTTTCTTT; CDR3aa: CAIRGTGQANTEAFF
d_gene: -; v_gene: TRBV3-1/TRBV3-2; j_gene: TRBJ1-1; abundance: -; CDR3nt: TGTGCCAGCAGCCAAGCAGGGGCCGGGGCAGCTTTCTTT; CDR3aa: CASSQAGAGAAFF
d_gene: -; v_gene: TRBV13; j_gene: TRBJ2-7; abundance: -; CDR3nt: TGTGCCAGCAGCTTAACCCGACAGGTCTCCTACGAGCAGTACTTC; CDR3aa: CASSLTRQVSYEQYF
d_gene: -; v_gene: TRBV5-1; j_gene: TRBJ1-6; abundance: -; CDR3nt: TGCGCCAGCAGCCTATTAACAGCGGAAGATTCACCCCTCCACTTT; CDR3aa: CASSLLTAEDSPLHF
d_gene: -; v_gene: TRBV30; j_gene: TRBJ2-1; abundance: -; CDR3nt: TGTGCCTGGAGTGTAAGGCAGGACAATGAGCAGTTCTTC; CDR3aa: CAWSVRQDNEQFF
d_gene: -; v_gene: TRBV19; j_gene: TRBJ1-6; abundance: -; CDR3nt: TGTGCCAGTAGTACTGCGGGGGGGTATAATTCACCCCTCCACTTT; CDR3aa: CASSTAGGYNSPLHF
d_gene: -; v_gene: TRBV10-3; j_gene: TRBJ2-5; abundance: -; CDR3nt: TGTGCCATCAGTGACGGGGGTGGCATGGAGACCCAGTACTTC; CDR3aa: CAISDGGGMETQYF
d_gene: -; v_gene: TRBV12-3/TRBV12-4; j_gene: TRBJ2-7; abundance: -; CDR3nt: TGTGCCAGCAGTTCGGGGGTCAACTACGAGCAGTACTTC; CDR3aa: CASSSGVNYEQYF
d_gene: -; v_gene: TRBV6-5; j_gene: TRBJ2-2; abundance: -; CDR3nt: TGTGCCAGCAGTTACTCGAGCAGGGGGGCCGGGGAGCTGTTTTTT; CDR3aa: CASSYSSRGAGELFF
d_gene: -; v_gene: TRBV21-1; j_gene: TRBJ2-1; abundance: -; CDR3nt: TGTGCCAGCAGCTTTCGGACAGGACTCTACAATGAGCAGTTCTTC; CDR3aa: CASSFRTGLYNEQFF
d_gene: -; v_gene: TRBV27; j_gene: TRBJ2-3; abundance: many; CDR3nt: TGTGCCAGCACCGCAGATACGCAGTATTTT; CDR3aa: CASTADTQYF
d_gene: -; v_gene: TRBV5-1; j_gene: TRBJ1-2; abundance: once; CDR3nt: TGCGCCAGCAGCCCCGCAGGGGACTATGGCTACACCTTC; CDR3aa: CASSPAGDYGYTF
d_gene: -; v_gene: TRBV13; j_gene: TRBJ2-7; abundance: -; CDR3nt: TGTGCCAGCAGCCCGGGGGATACCTACGAGCAGTACTTC; CDR3aa: CASSPGDTYEQYF
d_gene: TRBD2; v_gene: TRBV4-1; j_gene: TRBJ2-7; abundance: -; CDR3nt: TGCGCCAGCAGCCAAGATGCGGGGGGTAGGTACGAGCAGTACTTC; CDR3aa: CASSQDAGGRYEQYF
d_gene: -; v_gene: TRBV5-6; j_gene: TRBJ1-4; abundance: -; CDR3nt: TGTGCCAGCAGCTACATTTTCGGGGGTGAAAAACTGTTTTTT; CDR3aa: CASSYIFGGEKLFF
d_gene: -; v_gene: TRBV4-1; j_gene: TRBJ1-4; abundance: -; CDR3nt: TGCGCCAGCAGCCAAGTAAGGAGGACAGTAACTAATGAAAAACTGTTTTTT; CDR3aa: CASSQVRRTVTNEKLFF
d_gene: TRBD1; v_gene: TRBV15; j_gene: TRBJ2-1; abundance: -; CDR3nt: TGTGCCACCAGCAGGGACAGGGGGGATGAGCAGTTCTTC; CDR3aa: CATSRDRGDEQFF
d_gene: TRBD2; v_gene: TRBV7-6; j_gene: TRBJ2-3; abundance: -; CDR3nt: TGTGCCAGCAGACAAGCGGGGGGGCCAGATACGCAGTATTTT; CDR3aa: CASRQAGGPDTQYF
d_gene: -; v_gene: TRBV5-8; j_gene: TRBJ2-3; abundance: -; CDR3nt: TGTGCCAGCAGCTTGTATCGGAGGGGCACAGATACGCAGTATTTT; CDR3aa: CASSLYRRGTDTQYF
d_gene: -; v_gene: TRBV25-1; j_gene: TRBJ2-5; abundance: few; CDR3nt: TGTGCCAGCAGACGGGGTTCACAAGAGACCCAGTACTTC; CDR3aa: CASRRGSQETQYF
d_gene: TRBD2; v_gene: TRBV10-1; j_gene: TRBJ2-3; abundance: -; CDR3nt: TGCGCCAGCAGTGAAGTTTGGCGGGGGGCTGTCCCAGATACGCAGTATTTT; CDR3aa: CASSEVWRGAVPDTQYF
d_gene: TRBD1; v_gene: TRBV6-5; j_gene: TRBJ1-1; abundance: few; CDR3nt: TGTGCCAGCAGTTGGGGACAGGCCGGAGTGAACACTGAAGCTTTCTTT; CDR3aa: CASSWGQAGVNTEAFF
d_gene: -; v_gene: TRBV3-1/TRBV3-2; j_gene: TRBJ1-2; abundance: few; CDR3nt: TGTGCCAGCAGCCCCCGAACAAACTATGGCTACACCTTC; CDR3aa: CASSPRTNYGYTF
d_gene: -; v_gene: TRBV3-1/TRBV3-2; j_gene: TRBJ2-6; abundance: few; CDR3nt: TGTGCCAGCAGCCAAGAGGACAGTATCTCTGGGGCCAACGTCCTGACTTTC; CDR3aa: CASSQEDSISGANVLTF
d_gene: TRBD2; v_gene: TRBV5-1; j_gene: TRBJ2-7; abundance: -; CDR3nt: TGCGCCAGCAGCCCGGGACTAGCGGGGGGGTCCTCCTACGAGCAGTACTTC; CDR3aa: CASSPGLAGGSSYEQYF
d_gene: -; v_gene: TRBV15; j_gene: TRBJ2-3; abundance: -; CDR3nt: TGTGCCACCAGCAGAGATGTTCGAGGAAGCACAGATACGCAGTATTTT; CDR3aa: CATSRDVRGSTDTQYF
d_gene: -; v_gene: TRBV28; j_gene: TRBJ1-2; abundance: few; CDR3nt: TGTGCCAGCAGGGAGGGCAGAGGTCAGCAGGGCTACACCTTC; CDR3aa: CASREGRGQQGYTF
d_gene: TRBD2; v_gene: TRBV5-1; j_gene: TRBJ2-3; abundance: -; CDR3nt: TGCGCCAGCACTAGCGGGGGCCAAACCACAGATACGCAGTATTTT; CDR3aa: CASTSGGQTTDTQYF
d_gene: -; v_gene: TRBV6-4; j_gene: TRBJ2-2; abundance: -; CDR3nt: TGTGCCAGCAGTGCGGAGGGTACTCCCGGGGAGCTGTTTTTT; CDR3aa: CASSAEGTPGELFF
d_gene: TRBD2; v_gene: TRBV7-3; j_gene: TRBJ2-7; abundance: few; CDR3nt: TGTGCCAGCAGTCCTAGCGGCGGGTATGAGCAGTACTTC; CDR3aa: CASSPSGGYEQYF